This T cell receptor (beta chain) derives from a study of T cell responses to AZD1222 COVID-19 vaccine. Findings and caveats of the study: Spike-spanning, vaccine-associated CD4 TCRs were dominant at 160-218 and 743-854. None of the repertoires were sampled until the peak T cell response had passed.

CDR3 length: 13 amino acids. The V gene's germline CDR1 is MRHNA and CDR2 SNTAGT. The V end was cut by 5 bases, the J end by 10 bases, with 15 bases between. Second-dose intervals of approximately 4 or approximately 12 weeks were pooled. Assay: immunoSEQ multiplex PCR; the TCRdb copy retains only in-frame clones and omits some. In the table there are 150,000 or so clones, around 91% of which are singletons. Worth noting for this clone: The antigen is undetermined.

This chain joins TRBV6-4 and TRBJ2-1; perhaps TRBD2 as D (7 bases). The receptor was derived from an adult who received the AZD1222 COVID-19 vaccine. This specimen was peripheral blood, taken 28 days after the second AZD1222 dose. CDR3 DNA sequence: TGTGCCAGCAGTAACGAGGGGGGAGGGGAGCAGTTCTTC. This gives the protein CASSNEGGGEQFF.